Listed here are 8 T cell receptor beta chains from one sample, sequenced in a study of OX40 agonist ivuxolimab in advanced cancers. The method was immunoSEQ multiplex PCR; TCRdb's version includes in-frame clones alone and lacks a portion of them. This table holds some 64,000 clones, around 83% found once. Material: CD4+ or CD8+ T cells sorted from blood, obtained in a trial of the OX40 agonist ivuxolimab. The receptors originated from an adult with an advanced solid tumor such as melanoma, head and neck, liver or kidney cancer.

The J gene is TRBJ1-2, the V gene TRBV7-2, with D perhaps matching TRBD1 (6 bases). There are 17 residues in the CDR3. The V and J ends lost 1 base and 4 bases respectively, with 19 bases between them. The germline V gene encodes CDR1 SGHTA and CDR2 FQGNSA. In DNA form, the CDR3 reads TGTGCCAGCAGCTTAGTAGGGGGGGCTGCGGGGATCTATGGCTACACCTTC. Translated: CASSLVGGAAGIYGYTF.

This clone was detected only once. This chain joins TRBV18 and TRBJ1-2; 8 nucleotides line up with TRBD1. V lost 3 bases and J lost 3; bases outside the gene matches: 3. The CDR3 is made up of 14 amino acids. Germline V CDR1 and CDR2: KGHSH, LQKENI. The CDR3 sequence: CASSPTTGDYGYTF. CDR3 nucleotide sequence: TGTGCCAGCTCACCGACGACAGGGGACTATGGCTACACCTTC.

V and J are TRBV5-1 and TRBJ1-2, with 9 bases lining up with TRBD1. Germline CDR1 SGHRS, CDR2 YFSETQ. This CDR3 spans 14 amino acids. Trimming cost V 0 bases and J 6 bases; bases outside gene matches: 3. The CDR3 loop reads CASSLADRGHGYTF. The CDR3 nucleotides are TGCGCCAGCAGCTTGGCGGACAGGGGCCATGGCTACACCTTC. Drawing the rest from reference TRBV5-1 and TRBJ1-2, the complete variable domain is KAGVTQTPRYLIKTRGQQVTLSCSPISGHRSVSWYQQTPGQGLQFLFEYFSETQRNKGNFPGRFSGRQFSNSRSEMNVSTLELGDSALYLCASSLADRGHGYTFGSGTRLTVV.

This chain links TRBV10-1 with TRBJ2-7; D unresolved. From germline, CDR1 is WNHNN and CDR2 SYGVQD (reference sequence). CDR3 length equals 14 residues. The V gene lost 8 bases and the J gene lost 1 base, with 15 bases spanning the gap. CDR3 nucleotides: TGCGCCAGCTCGGACCCCGTCAGGTCCTACGAGCAGTACTTC. It encodes CASSDPVRSYEQYF.

This rearrangement joins TRBV7-8 to TRBJ2-5; 7 bases agree with TRBD1. V lost 3 bases to trimming and J lost 1 base; unmatched junction nucleotides: 2. The CDR3 runs 14 residues. In germline, CDR1 is SGHVS, CDR2 FQNEAQ. CDR3 coding DNA: TGTGCCAGCAGCTTGAGGACAGGCCAAGAGACCCAGTACTTC. Protein product: CASSLRTGQETQYF.

This clone is classed as medium-sized. The chain employs TRBV15 and TRBJ1-5; no reliable D call. Trimming took off 0 bases at V and 6 bases at J, with 6 bases between the two ends. CDR3 length: 13 amino acids. Germline-derived CDR1 and CDR2 are LNHNV and YYDKDF (reference sequence). CDR3 protein: CATSRDLVQPQHF. The CDR3 coding sequence is TGTGCCACCAGCAGAGACTTGGTTCAGCCCCAGCATTTT.

The chain is built from TRBV20-1 and TRBJ2-1; tentatively, D is TRBD2 (6 bases). The germline gives CDR1 DFQATT, CDR2 SNEGSKA (reference sequence). There are 11 residues in the CDR3. Trimming stripped 5 bases from V and 9 bases from J, with 11 bases between. The CDR3 sequence is CSAGGPGEQFF. As DNA, the CDR3 is TGCAGTGCTGGAGGGCCCGGTGAGCAGTTCTTC.

V is TRBV30 and J is TRBJ2-3; 11 bases align to TRBD2. The V gene end was trimmed by 2 bases and the J gene end by 6 bases; junction bases not matched to a gene: 7. The germline V gene has CDR1 GTSNPN and CDR2 SVGIG (reference sequence). The CDR3 spans 15 residues. Written as DNA, the CDR3 is TGTGCCTGGAGTCTCCTAGCGGGAGGAACGGATACGCAGTATTTT. It codes for CAWSLLAGGTDTQYF. The full variable domain, its missing parts supplied by reference TRBV30 and TRBJ2-3, is SQTIHQWPATLVQPVGSPLSLECTVEGTSNPNLYWYRQAAGRGLQLLFYSVGIGQISSEVPQNLSASRPQDRQFILSSKKLLLSDSGFYLCAWSLLAGGTDTQYFGPGTRLTVL.